The source of this T cell receptor beta chain is a study of CDR3 diversity in severe acne. MiXCR, run by TCRdb on the PCR reads, gives a single entry per CDR3 protein. The repertoire includes over 90,000 distinct CDR3 sequences, about half of them detected once, and around an eighth sits in the top ten. Germline CDR1 MGHDK, CDR2 SYGVNS. The length of the CDR3 is 18 residues. Losses at the gene ends were 8 bases for V and 4 bases for J; bases not matched to a gene: 21. The chain has TRBV25-1 and TRBJ2-7; 9 bases align to TRBD1. This sequence was found in a male donor with acne. The sample taken for sequencing was blood. In DNA, the CDR3 is TGTGCCAGCTCCCGAATAGTAGCCGGGACAGGGAGTGTTTACGAGCAGTACTTC. It specifies CASSRIVAGTGSVYEQYF.